What follows is one TCR beta chain and its context. Its specificity is unknown. This CDR3 contains 12 residues. V lost 6 bases and J lost 4, with 7 bases in between. Germline CDR1 is MDHEN and CDR2 is SYDVKM. The sample belongs to a study of cytomegalovirus exposure and HLA in healthy donors. The PCR made use of 60 Vbeta and 13 Jbeta primers. The repertoire was sequenced with immunoSEQ multiplex PCR; TCRdb's copy has only in-frame clones and lacks some. Of some 120,000 clones listed, nearly 80% are singletons. Study-level findings and limits: Most TCR sequences proved rare, with some public TCRs found in many donors. It was reported that TCR beta sequences correctly inferred the HLA-A and HLA-B alleles for most subjects. Accounts indicate the classifier identified cytomegalovirus status with strong specificity and sensitivity.

The source material was PBMCs. The source of this sequence is a middle-aged woman in good health and CMV-seronegative. This sequence joins TRBV28 and TRBJ1-3; no reliable D call. The CDR3 region has the DNA TGTGCCAGCAGGGGAGACGGAAACACCATATATTTT. This gives the protein CASRGDGNTIYF.